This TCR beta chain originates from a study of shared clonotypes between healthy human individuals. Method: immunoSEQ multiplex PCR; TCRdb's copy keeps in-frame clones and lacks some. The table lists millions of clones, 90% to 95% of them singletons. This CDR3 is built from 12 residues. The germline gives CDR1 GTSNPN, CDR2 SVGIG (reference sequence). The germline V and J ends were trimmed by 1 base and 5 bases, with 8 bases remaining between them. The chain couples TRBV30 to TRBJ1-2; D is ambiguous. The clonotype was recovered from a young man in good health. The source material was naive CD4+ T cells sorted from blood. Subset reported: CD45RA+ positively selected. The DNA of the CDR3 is TGTGCCTGGAGTGGGGAGACGTATGGCTACACCTTC. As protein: CAWSGETYGYTF.